Below, 25 T cell receptor beta chains from the same sample are listed, as sequenced in a study of T cell repertoires in cytomegalovirus infection. Their recognized antigens are unknown. TCRdb ran MiXCR on the reads and lists one entry per CDR3 protein. Of some 320,000 distinct CDR3 sequences listed, around 29% are singletons. The material was cultured PBMCs, obtained from culture after CMV antigen stimulation. These receptor sequences come from a human donor in good health (CMV status not recorded). Some clones in this sample may be carry-over from other donors' samples.

A few counts support this clonotype. The rearrangement joins TRBV7-2 to TRBJ2-7, with TRBD1 matching over 9 bases. The CDR3 contains 16 residues. With 7 bases clipped from V and 0 bases from J, the junction kept 10 bases outside the gene matches. Germline V gene data show CDR1 as SGHTA and CDR2 as FQGNSA. CDR3 loop: CASTNGGTGSSYEQYF. The CDR3, as DNA: TGTGCCAGCACCAACGGGGGGACAGGGAGCTCCTACGAGCAGTACTTC.

This clonotype was found many times. The chain is built from TRBV7-9 and TRBJ2-7; 8 bases align to TRBD1. V gave up 4 bases and J gave up 2 bases; unmatched junction bases: 7. The CDR3 is 15 residues long. Per the germline V gene, CDR1 is SEHNR and CDR2 is FQNEAQ (reference sequence). CDR3 nucleotide sequence: TGTGCCAGCAGCTCGACAGGGGAGCCTCCCTACGAGCAGTACTTC. Translated: CASSSTGEPPYEQYF.

CDR3 in amino acids: CASSSWTGEIAFF. The CDR3 DNA reads TGTGCCAGCAGCTCCTGGACAGGGGAGATAGCTTTCTTT. This chain uses TRBV7-6 with TRBJ1-1; TRBD1 agrees at 9 bases. The CDR3 has 13 residues. The junction had 7 bases not matched to a gene; V was cut back by 4 bases and J by 10 bases. In germline, CDR1 is SGHVS, CDR2 FNYEAQ.

As concerns this clonotype: At one boundary the junction diverges from the germline segment, which might be a read error. The chain combines TRBV6-1 with TRBJ2-2, with 8 bases lining up with TRBD1. Germline V gene lookup returns CDR1 MNHNS and CDR2 SASEGT. The CDR3 is made up of 17 amino acids. The CDR3 is CASSGLDRGGYTGELSF. As DNA, the CDR3 is TGTGCCAGCAGTGGCCTAGACAGGGGAGGATACACCGGGGAGCTGTCTTTT.

This clonotype was counted many times. The rearrangement links TRBV7-8 to TRBJ2-5; 8 positions agree with TRBD2. Trimming removed 4 bases from V and 1 base from J; junction bases left unmatched: 8. Germline assignment: CDR1 SGHVS and CDR2 FQNEAQ. The CDR3 totals 16 residues. CDR3 sequence reads: CASSSTRRGAQETQYF. For the CDR3, the DNA is TGTGCCAGCAGCTCGACTAGGCGGGGGGCCCAAGAGACCCAGTACTTC.

This clonotype was detected a few times. Here the CDR3 reads CAIHPDRGNGYTF. CDR3 DNA: TGTGCCATTCACCCCGACAGGGGAAATGGCTACACCTTC. J is TRBJ1-2 and V is TRBV10-3; 8 positions agree with TRBD1. Germline loops: CDR1 ENHRY, CDR2 SYGVKD. V was clipped by 9 bases and J by 6 bases; unmatched bases: 9. This CDR3 comprises 13 residues.

This sequence joins TRBV7-3 and TRBJ2-7, with 7 bases lining up with TRBD2. From germline, CDR1 is SGHTA and CDR2 FQGTGA. Trimming at V came to 2 bases and at J to 5 bases, leaving 9 bases not matched to a gene. CDR3 size: 15 residues. DNA of the CDR3: TGTGCCAGCAGCTTATTTGGCGGGAGCTCAAACGAGCAGTACTTC. Amino acids: CASSLFGGSSNEQYF.

This clonotype was picked up many times. The chain is built from TRBV14 and TRBJ1-2; D uncertain. With 0 bases removed from V and 8 bases from J, the gap between germline ends came to 4 bases. Germline V lookup: CDR1 SGHDN, CDR2 FVKESK. This CDR3 has 11 amino acids. The CDR3 protein is CASSQDRGYTF. The DNA of the CDR3 is TGTGCCAGCAGCCAAGATCGAGGCTACACCTTC.

The V call is TRBV29-1, the J call TRBJ2-3; 9 bases agree with TRBD2. J was trimmed by 2 bases and V by 4 bases; bases with no gene match: 1. Looked up from germline, CDR1 is SQVTM and CDR2 is ANQGSEA. The CDR3 runs 13 residues. DNA of the CDR3: TGCAGCGTTGGGACTAGCGACACAGATACGCAGTATTTT. Translation: CSVGTSDTDTQYF.

The chain joins TRBV11-2 to TRBJ2-5; 10 bases are shared with TRBD2. Germline V CDR1 and CDR2: SGHAT, FQNNGV. The CDR3 runs 16 residues. V was clipped by 3 bases and J by 2 bases; unmatched bases: 6. The chain's CDR3 is CASSFSASGGQETQYF. The CDR3 nucleotides read TGTGCCAGCAGCTTTTCGGCTAGCGGGGGACAAGAGACCCAGTACTTC.

This clonotype occurred a few times. In nucleotides, the CDR3 is TGTGCCAGCAGTATAAGGAGGGCCGGGGAGCTGTTTTTT. Its translation: CASSIRRAGELFF. The chain combines TRBV27 with TRBJ2-2; the D gene is possibly TRBD2 (6 bases). This CDR3 has 13 amino acids. From germline, CDR1 is MNHEY and CDR2 SMNVEV (reference sequence). V was cut by 5 bases and J by 6 bases, with 10 bases left in between.

The CDR3 nucleotides are TGCAGCGCCCCCGGATCTGGAGGCCCTCAAAATGAGCAGTTCTTC. It codes for CSAPGSGGPQNEQFF. The chain uses TRBV29-1 and TRBJ2-1, with a tentative D call TRBD2 (5 bases). V was trimmed by 7 bases and J by 7 bases, leaving 23 bases between them. CDR1 and CDR2 (germline): SQVTM, ANQGSEA. The CDR3 length is 15 residues.

This sequence joins TRBV11-2 and TRBJ1-1; no clear D gene. In germline, CDR1 is SGHAT, CDR2 FQNNGV. The CDR3 is 14 amino acids. Trimming removed 6 bases at V and 0 bases at J, with 11 bases between. CDR3 DNA sequence: TGTGCCAGCAGACCCAGGCCCCTGAACACTGAAGCTTTCTTT. Protein sequence: CASRPRPLNTEAFF.

The chain couples TRBV24-1 to TRBJ2-1; D unresolved. CDR3 length: 13 residues. Deletions cut 3 bases from V and 10 bases from J, with 12 bases between. CDR1 is KGHDR and CDR2 is SFDVKD in the germline V gene. CDR3 loop: CATSDNWIEEQFF. The DNA for the CDR3 is TGTGCCACCAGTGATAATTGGATAGAGGAGCAGTTCTTC.

The gene calls are TRBV10-2 and TRBJ1-5; D is perhaps TRBD1 (6 bases). The CDR3 extends over 15 amino acids. Germline loops: CDR1 WSHSY, CDR2 SAAADI. The V gene lost 8 bases and the J gene lost 3 bases, with 17 bases spanning the gap. For the CDR3, the DNA is TGCGCCAGCTGCCCTACAGGGAGGAACAATCAGCCCCAGCATTTT. It codes for CASCPTGRNNQPQHF.

This rearrangement joins TRBV4-3 to TRBJ2-5; D not certain. Germline lookup yields CDR1 LGHNA and CDR2 YSLEER. The CDR3 loop spans 15 amino acids. The V end lost 4 bases, the J end lost 7 bases, and 19 bases lay between the germline ends. CDR3 in amino acids: CASSRSAATNPTQYF. As DNA, the CDR3 is TGCGCCAGCAGCCGATCGGCGGCAACAAACCCGACCCAGTACTTC.

Many counts were recorded for this clonotype. The genes are TRBV12-3 or TRBV12-4 and TRBJ2-5, with 7 bases lining up with TRBD2. V was clipped by 0 bases and J by 5 bases; unmatched bases: 3. This CDR3 spans 14 amino acids. Here the CDR3 DNA reads TGTGCCAGCAGTTTAGCGGGAGGGTTGGAGACCCAGTACTTC. Amino acids: CASSLAGGLETQYF.

In its sample, this clonotype was seen a few times. The rearrangement links TRBV5-4 to TRBJ2-5; D remains unclear. This CDR3 is built from 16 residues. V was trimmed by 4 bases and J by 5 bases, leaving 21 bases between them. Germline V lookup: CDR1 SGHNT, CDR2 YYREEE (reference sequence). CDR3 nucleotide sequence: TGTGCCAGCAGCCCGAATCCAGGTAGTGGAAAGGAGACCCAGTACTTC. This codes for CASSPNPGSGKETQYF.

The V and J genes are TRBV7-6 and TRBJ2-5, with 10 bases lining up with TRBD1. Unmatched junction bases numbered 10, after V lost 5 bases and J lost 1 base. CDR1 SGHVS and CDR2 FNYEAQ come from the germline V gene. The CDR3 is 17 residues long. The CDR3, as DNA: TGTGCCAGCAGCCCAGGTTCCCGGACAGGGGGCCAAGAGACCCAGTACTTC. Translating it yields CASSPGSRTGGQETQYF.

This chain links TRBV2 with TRBJ2-3; 7 nucleotides agree with TRBD2. V lost 5 bases, J lost 11 bases, and 10 bases stayed unmatched. The CDR3 loop spans 13 amino acids. Germline lookup yields CDR1 SNHLY and CDR2 FYNNEI. The CDR3 spells CASSPLAGAMQYF. In DNA form, the CDR3 reads TGTGCCAGCAGTCCTTTAGCGGGCGCCATGCAGTATTTT.

This clonotype was detected ten times or more. The chain employs TRBV7-2 and TRBJ1-3, with D unresolved. The germline V gene encodes CDR1 SGHTA and CDR2 FQGNSA. The CDR3 totals 14 residues. V was shortened by 2 bases and J by 3 bases, with 8 bases between the two germline ends. This CDR3 reads CASSLSGGGNTIYF. DNA for the CDR3: TGTGCCAGCAGCTTATCCGGAGGTGGAAACACCATATATTTT.

This clonotype was found many times. This chain uses TRBV11-2 with TRBJ1-2; D remains unclear. The germline V and J ends were trimmed by 3 bases and 4 bases, with 15 bases remaining between them. This CDR3 comprises 15 residues. Germline values: CDR1 SGHAT, CDR2 FQNNGV. The CDR3 DNA is TGTGCCAGCAGCTTTTTAACGGGCGGAGTCTATGGCTACACCTTC. It encodes CASSFLTGGVYGYTF.

The table lists this clonotype with many counts. The DNA of the CDR3 is TGTGCCAGCATGGACCCTGACGGGAACTATGGCTACACCTTC. Protein product: CASMDPDGNYGYTF. This chain joins TRBV28 and TRBJ1-2; D is unclear. Germline-derived CDR1 and CDR2 are MDHEN and SYDVKM. The CDR3 runs 14 residues. V lost 7 bases and J lost 2, with 14 bases in between.

This clonotype has just a few counts. This chain links TRBV7-9 with TRBJ2-7, with TRBD2 matching 7 bases. The germline V gene encodes CDR1 SEHNR and CDR2 FQNEAQ (reference sequence). The CDR3 covers 15 residues. With 1 base clipped from V and 0 bases from J, the junction kept 3 bases outside the gene matches. The CDR3, as DNA: TGTGCCAGCAGCTTAGTCGAGCGGGGCTCCTACGAGCAGTACTTC. As protein: CASSLVERGSYEQYF.

CDR3 bases: TGTGCCAGCAGCGCTACTAGCGGGAGGGCTGATGAGCAGTTCTTC. It encodes CASSATSGRADEQFF. The chain carries TRBV7-3 and TRBJ2-1; 13 bases agree with TRBD2. The CDR3 runs 15 residues. J lost 8 bases, V lost 5 bases, and 6 bases had no gene match. Germline-derived CDR1 and CDR2 are SGHTA and FQGTGA.